The T cell receptor beta chain under discussion was sequenced for a study of cytomegalovirus exposure and HLA in healthy donors. PCR amplification relied on 60 Vbeta primers (plus 13 Jbeta primers). Data came from immunoSEQ multiplex PCR; TCRdb stores just in-frame clones and leaves some out. Seen here are 150,000 to 200,000 clones, 70% to 75% observed once, and the top ten hold 4.7%. Comment on this clone: The antigen is undetermined.

Study-wide points: Highly shared sequence variants in one cluster were likely a sequencing artifact. A later analysis associated 16,951 TCR beta sequences with HLA alleles at a 0.05 false discovery rate.

CDR3 length equals 16 residues. Per germline, CDR1 SNHLY and CDR2 FYNNEI. Trimming cost V 6 bases and J 2 bases; bases outside gene matches: 10. This sequence was found in a man aged 18-30 years in good health and CMV-seropositive. This chain links TRBV2 with TRBJ1-5; 7 bases agree with TRBD1. Sequenced input: PBMCs. The CDR3 nucleotides are TGTGCCAGCAGGCAAATGACAGGGTATGGCAATCAGCCCCAGCATTTT. Residues: CASRQMTGYGNQPQHF.